Listed here are 26 T cell receptor beta chains from one sample, sequenced in a study of a mutant IDH1 vaccine in newly diagnosed glioma (dated by TCRdb to about 2021). The antigens for these receptors are not known. The receptor library was made with the immunoSEQ multiplex PCR assay. This immuneACCESS table, as held by TCRdb, lists in-frame sequences with V and J called but not all clones. Of the missing ones, under half trace to an unresolved V gene in checked studies; the others have no known cause. Here the sample has about 41,000 clones; over 75% occur a single time. The ten top clones hold about 1.6% of the sample. The time point label here, explained by the study, means: week 35, safety follow-up. A 20-mer mutant IDH1 peptide at 300 micrograms in Montanide made up each vaccine dose, which was injected subcutaneously together with topical imiquimod. The sequencing here drew on PBMCs, taken from a glioma patient whose treatment included an IDH1 peptide vaccine. The source is a man aged 35 to 55 with glioma.

The CDR3 spells CASSQEAGVGTQYF. CDR3 nucleotides: TGTGCCAGCAGCCAAGAGGCGGGGGTCGGGACCCAGTACTTC. The rearrangement links TRBV4-2 to TRBJ2-5; 7 bases match TRBD2. After removal of 0 bases from V and 7 bases from J, the junction contained 5 bases not matched to a gene. The CDR3 is 14 residues long. Germline V lookup: CDR1 LGHNA, CDR2 YNFKEQ.

J is TRBJ2-7 and V is TRBV7-9; possible D gene TRBD1, 5 bases. Germline V gene lookup returns CDR1 SEHNR and CDR2 FQNEAQ (reference sequence). Trimming stripped 3 bases from V and 5 bases from J, with 8 bases between. The CDR3 is 12 residues long. In nucleotides, the CDR3 is TGTGCCAGCAGCTTCGACAGCCACGAGCAGTACTTC. It yields the protein CASSFDSHEQYF.

V and J are TRBV7-6 and TRBJ1-1; D may be TRBD1 (6 bases). The germline V and J ends were trimmed by 0 bases and 4 bases, with 12 bases remaining between them. The CDR3 spans 15 residues. Germline lookup yields CDR1 SGHVS and CDR2 FNYEAQ. The CDR3 DNA follows: TGTGCCAGCAGCTTAGCATCCCAAGGGGGCACTGAAGCTTTCTTT. Protein product: CASSLASQGGTEAFF.

Here the CDR3 reads CASSLDPPGTQYF. The CDR3, as DNA: TGTGCCAGCAGCTTAGACCCACCGGGGACCCAGTACTTC. V and J are TRBV11-3 and TRBJ2-5; D gene uncertain. The V end lost 0 bases, the J end lost 7 bases, and 9 bases lay between the germline ends. The length of the CDR3 is 13 residues. Germline V gene lookup returns CDR1 SGHNT and CDR2 YENEEA.

The chain joins TRBV5-6 to TRBJ2-2; D is possibly TRBD1 (6 bases). The germline V gene encodes CDR1 SGHDT and CDR2 YYEEEE. The CDR3 is 16 amino acids. Deletions cut 3 bases from V and 4 bases from J, with 16 bases between. CDR3 sequence: CASSSSGDRTTGELFF. CDR3 in DNA: TGTGCCAGCAGCTCCTCTGGTGACAGGACCACCGGGGAGCTGTTTTTT.

The chain is built from TRBV7-2 and TRBJ2-7, with unresolved D. The CDR3 spans 14 residues. Germline V lookup: CDR1 SGHTA, CDR2 FQGNSA. V lost 1 base to trimming and J lost 1 base, with 8 bases between them. CDR3 coding DNA: TGTGCCAGCAGCTTAGATGGGCAATCCTACGAGCAGTACTTC. Amino acid sequence: CASSLDGQSYEQYF.

The chain uses TRBV10-1 and TRBJ2-7; D is ambiguous. Trimming cost V 4 bases and J 6 bases, with 1 base left between them. This CDR3 is built from 9 residues. Germline V CDR1 and CDR2: WNHNN, SYGVQD (reference sequence). The CDR3 coding sequence is TGCGCCAGCAGTGTCGAGCAGTACTTC. Translating it yields CASSVEQYF.

The count of this clone is one. The rearrangement uses TRBV5-8 and TRBJ2-1, with D possibly TRBD2 on 7 matching bases. CDR3 length equals 17 residues. V dropped 4 bases and J dropped 2 bases, with 19 bases sitting between them. Germline values: CDR1 SGHTS, CDR2 YDEGEE. This CDR3 is CASSDRGATLTYNEQFF. The CDR3 nucleotides read TGTGCCAGCAGCGACCGGGGGGCGACTCTGACCTACAATGAGCAGTTCTTC.

The rearrangement joins TRBV29-1 to TRBJ2-7; 8 bases are a match to TRBD1. Germline V gene sequence: CDR1 SQVTM, CDR2 ANQGSEA. J gave up 6 bases and V 6 bases, and 10 bases lay outside the gene matches. The CDR3 extends over 13 amino acids. The CDR3 is CSVRGTGLAEQYF. In DNA, the CDR3 is TGCAGCGTGAGGGGGACAGGCCTCGCCGAGCAGTACTTC.

In its sample, this clone was seen a few times. The rearrangement uses TRBV6-5 and TRBJ2-5; 11 nucleotides align to TRBD2. Germline values: CDR1 MNHEY, CDR2 SVGAGI. The V and J ends lost 6 bases and 3 bases, in that order; junction bases with no gene match: 6. The CDR3 has 15 residues. CDR3 sequence (DNA): TGTGCCAGCAGAGGACTAGCGGGCGGAGAAGAGACCCAGTACTTC. Protein product: CASRGLAGGEETQYF.

In DNA form, the CDR3 reads TGTGCCAGCAGCTTCAAGGGTTCATGGAACACCGGGGAGCTGTTTTTT. Translating gives CASSFKGSWNTGELFF. The J gene is TRBJ2-2, the V gene TRBV11-2; D gene ambiguous. This CDR3 is 16 amino acids long. Germline CDR1 is SGHAT and CDR2 is FQNNGV. Trimming cost V 3 bases and J 1 base, with 12 bases left between them.

The chain combines TRBV7-2 with TRBJ2-1, with D perhaps TRBD1 (6 bases). Per germline, CDR1 SGHTA and CDR2 FQGNSA. The V gene lost 6 bases and the J gene lost 5 bases, with 17 bases spanning the gap. CDR3 length: 15 residues. The CDR3 sequence: CASRYRRGTDNEQFF. CDR3 DNA: TGTGCCAGCAGATATCGCAGGGGTACGGACAATGAGCAGTTCTTC.

The rearrangement joins TRBV7-2 to TRBJ1-4; 7 nucleotides align to TRBD1. V was pared by 0 bases and J by 9 bases, with 7 bases of the junction left unmatched. This CDR3 is built from 15 residues. Germline lookup yields CDR1 SGHTA and CDR2 FQGNSA. CDR3 protein: CASSLAGGTAQKLFF. CDR3 DNA sequence: TGTGCCAGCAGCTTAGCGGGAGGGACAGCCCAAAAACTGTTTTTT.

V usage is TRBV30 and J usage is TRBJ2-7; D uncertain. CDR3 size: 12 residues. Per germline, CDR1 GTSNPN and CDR2 SVGIG (reference sequence). V lost 5 bases, J lost 2 bases, and 10 bases lay in between. This CDR3 reads CAWAKGTYEQYV. CDR3 bases: TGTGCCTGGGCAAAGGGTACCTACGAGCAGTACGTC.

The chain is built from TRBV7-9 and TRBJ1-2, with D unclear. The germline V and J ends were trimmed by 1 base and 8 bases, with 8 bases remaining between them. This CDR3 is 12 amino acids long. CDR1 is SEHNR and CDR2 is FQNEAQ in the germline V gene (reference sequence). CDR3 sequence (DNA): TGTGCCAGCAGCTTAGGAGGGATCGGCTACACCTTC. Its protein is CASSLGGIGYTF.

The chain links TRBV6-1 to TRBJ1-2; 9 nucleotides line up with TRBD1. Germline loops: CDR1 MNHNS, CDR2 SASEGT. The CDR3 totals 16 residues. Losses at the gene ends were 2 bases for V and 4 bases for J; bases not matched to a gene: 8. The CDR3 bases are TGTGCCAGCAGTGAAATGTGGGGACAGGGTATCTATGGCTACACCTTC. Protein sequence: CASSEMWGQGIYGYTF.

The chain has TRBV28 and TRBJ2-7, with a possible D match to TRBD2 (7 bases). V was cut by 3 bases and J by 4 bases, with 13 bases left in between. The germline gives CDR1 MDHEN, CDR2 SYDVKM. The CDR3 has 14 amino acids. The CDR3 DNA follows: TGTGCCAGCAGTTTCTCGGGGGGCGTGTACGAGCAGTACTTC. It is translated as CASSFSGGVYEQYF.

This rearrangement joins TRBV29-1 to TRBJ2-2; D not certain. The V and J ends lost 7 bases and 0 bases respectively, with 9 bases between them. This CDR3 contains 13 residues. The germline V gene encodes CDR1 SQVTM and CDR2 ANQGSEA. CDR3 nucleotides: TGCAGCGCTGACAACGCGAACACCGGGGAGCTGTTTTTT. Translated: CSADNANTGELFF.

This rearrangement joins TRBV27 to TRBJ1-3; 9 bases line up with TRBD2. The DNA end is more similar to TRBJ2-2, so the J call may be wrong. This CDR3 has 15 amino acids. Germline V lookup: CDR1 MNHEY, CDR2 SMNVEV (reference sequence). The CDR3 protein is CASSLGSGSAGELFF. The CDR3 DNA reads as TGTGCCAGCAGTTTGGGTAGCGGGAGCGCCGGGGAGCTGTTTTTT.

The CDR3 region has the DNA TGCGCCAGCAGCTCGGTCAGGACTAGCGGGGTCGCTGAGACCCAGTACTTC. Protein sequence: CASSSVRTSGVAETQYF. The V call is TRBV5-1, the J call TRBJ2-5; 12 positions agree with TRBD2. V trimming: 3 bases; J trimming: 5 bases; junction bases outside the gene matches: 11. CDR1 and CDR2 from the germline V gene are SGHRS and YFSETQ. This CDR3 comprises 17 residues. Variable domain in full (rest from reference TRBV5-1 and TRBJ2-5): KAGVTQTPRYLIKTRGQQVTLSCSPISGHRSVSWYQQTPGQGLQFLFEYFSETQRNKGNFPGRFSGRQFSNSRSEMNVSTLELGDSALYLCASSSVRTSGVAETQYFGPGTRLLVL.

The chain is built from TRBV6-5 and TRBJ1-1; 10 bases are a match to TRBD1. The CDR3 is made up of 14 amino acids. After removal of 2 bases from V and 11 bases from J, the junction contained 8 bases not matched to a gene. The germline V gene encodes CDR1 MNHEY and CDR2 SVGAGI. CDR3 region: CASSYRDRGGAAFF. The DNA of the CDR3 is TGTGCCAGCAGTTACAGGGACAGGGGTGGCGCCGCTTTCTTT.

The rearrangement uses TRBV7-8 and TRBJ1-2; a possible D gene is TRBD1 (5 bases). The CDR3 extends over 14 amino acids. Germline CDR1 is SGHVS and CDR2 is FQNEAQ. V lost 5 bases and J 7 bases, leaving 17 bases between the germline ends. The CDR3 protein is CASSPRRDPGGYTF. CDR3 sequence (DNA): TGTGCCAGCAGCCCCCGGAGGGACCCCGGTGGCTACACCTTC. The entire variable domain, with the rest obtained from reference TRBV7-8 and TRBJ1-2, is as follows: GAGVSQSPRYKVAKRGQDVALRCDPISGHVSLFWYQQALGQGPEFLTYFQNEAQLDKSGLPSDRFFAERPEGSVSTLKIQRTQQEDSAVYLCASSPRRDPGGYTFGSGTRLTVV.

The chain recombines TRBV27 with TRBJ2-2; 8 bases are shared with TRBD1. With 2 bases clipped from V and 5 bases from J, the junction kept 7 bases outside the gene matches. Germline loops: CDR1 MNHEY, CDR2 SMNVEV (reference sequence). The CDR3 has 16 residues. DNA for the CDR3: TGTGCCAGCAGTTTACTTTCCACAGGGGGAACCGGGGAGCTGTTTTTT. This codes for CASSLLSTGGTGELFF.

This chain links TRBV28 with TRBJ1-3; 7 bases are a match to TRBD1. The junction had 10 bases not matched to a gene; V was cut back by 10 bases and J by 4 bases. The CDR3 totals 14 residues. Germline CDR1 is MDHEN and CDR2 is SYDVKM. The CDR3 here is CATPGTAGGNTIYF. The CDR3 coding sequence is TGTGCCACCCCCGGGACAGCGGGAGGAAACACCATATATTTT.

To note about this clone: Other DNA variants within this sample encode the same CDR3. V and J are TRBV6-6 and TRBJ1-4; D is unresolved. The CDR3 totals 12 residues. The germline V and J ends were trimmed by 9 bases and 8 bases, with 13 bases remaining between them. Looked up from germline, CDR1 is MNHNY and CDR2 is SVGAGI (reference sequence). CDR3 nucleotides: TGTGCCAGTTCTCCGTCAGACGAAAAACTGTTTTTT. Translating it yields CASSPSDEKLFF.

The chain combines TRBV19 with TRBJ1-3, with TRBD1 as a possible D gene (6 bases). V was clipped by 3 bases and J by 3 bases, with 9 bases between them. Germline CDR1 is LNHDA and CDR2 is SQIVND (reference sequence). The CDR3 is 14 residues long. CDR3 DNA: TGTGCCAGTAGTATTTCAGGGGATGGAAACACCATATATTTT. Translating gives CASSISGDGNTIYF. Variable domain in full (rest from reference TRBV19 and TRBJ1-3): DGGITQSPKYLFRKEGQNVTLSCEQNLNHDAMYWYRQDPGQGLRLIYYSQIVNDFQKGDIAEGYSVSREKKESFPLTVTSAQKNPTAFYLCASSISGDGNTIYFGEGSWLTVV.